The present entry profiles one TCR beta chain with its context. The data stem from a study of shared clonotypes between healthy human individuals. From germline, CDR1 is SGHAT and CDR2 FQNNGV. This CDR3 spans 11 amino acids. V shed 2 bases and J shed 12 bases, with 10 bases lying between them. Authors' analysis steps: ImmunoSEQ sequences covered only the junction and lacked quality scores; filtering therefore differed. The table came from immunoSEQ multiplex PCR; TCRdb's copy has only in-frame clones and leaves some out. The V and J calls and clone size were taken over from that table, and D and trimming were inferred from the DNA. The profile shows more than 2,000,000 clones, approximately 92% of them singletons. Partitioning of CD4+ cells yielded a CD45RA+ naive subset and a CD45RA-negative memory subset.

This TCR came from a man in his late teens or twenties in good health. What was sequenced was naive CD4+ T cells sorted from blood. Subset given: CD45RA+ positively selected. This chain connects TRBV11-2 to TRBJ2-5; TRBD1 is a possible D gene (6 bases). The CDR3 spells CASSLMGAKYF. CDR3 nucleotide sequence: TGTGCCAGCAGCTTAATGGGGGCGAAGTACTTC.